These 27 T cell receptor beta chains came from one sample sequenced in a study of identical twins. Each CDR3 protein gets one entry after TCRdb re-called the 5' RACE reads with MiXCR. The sample yields about 890,000 distinct CDR3 sequences, roughly 12% seen once. These data also formed part of another study, on yellow fever vaccine responses in identical twins.

The specimen was PBMCs. Receptors originate from a woman under 30 in good health.

This clonotype appeared many times. The chain employs TRBV11-2 and TRBJ2-1; 10 bases line up with TRBD2. The CDR3 is 18 amino acids. Trimming cost V 2 bases and J 1 base; bases outside gene matches: 8. Per germline, CDR1 SGHAT and CDR2 FQNNGV. In nucleotides, the CDR3 is TGTGCCAGCAGCTTAATGGGTGTAGCGGGGGGATCCTACAATGAGCAGTTCTTC. Protein product: CASSLMGVAGGSYNEQFF. The variable domain in full, with the rest retrieved from reference TRBV11-2 and TRBJ2-1, is EAGVAQSPRYKIIEKRQSVAFWCNPISGHATLYWYQQILGQGPKLLIQFQNNGVVDDSQLPKDRFSAERLKGVDSTLKIQPAKLEDSAVYLCASSLMGVAGGSYNEQFFGPGTRLTVL.

J is TRBJ2-7 and V is TRBV6-1; TRBD2 matches 7 bases. The V gene end was trimmed by 10 bases and the J gene end by 4 bases; junction bases not matched to a gene: 16. The CDR3 is 15 amino acids. From germline, CDR1 is MNHNS and CDR2 SASEGT. CDR3 sequence (DNA): TGTGCCACTTCCACCGGGTCTAGCGGAGTATACGAGCAGTACTTC. This gives the protein CATSTGSSGVYEQYF.

This clonotype was picked up many times. V usage is TRBV27 and J usage is TRBJ1-2, with 12 positions matching TRBD1. CDR3 length equals 15 residues. Germline assignment: CDR1 MNHEY and CDR2 SMNVEV (reference sequence). V lost 6 bases, J lost 7 bases, and 9 bases stayed unmatched. CDR3 nucleotides: TGTGCCAGCAGCCGGCCGGGACAGGGGGCGAGTGGCTACACCTTC. It yields the protein CASSRPGQGASGYTF.

This rearrangement joins TRBV20-1 to TRBJ2-2; TRBD2 matches at 7 bases. The CDR3 loop spans 17 amino acids. Germline CDR1 reads DFQATT; CDR2 reads SNEGSKA (reference sequence). J gave up 0 bases and V 2 bases, and 9 bases lay outside the gene matches. The CDR3 reads CSARSSERGPNTGELFF. CDR3 nucleotides: TGCAGTGCTAGATCAAGCGAGCGGGGACCGAACACCGGGGAGCTGTTTTTT.

This clonotype was recorded at least ten times. V gene TRBV5-1 combines with J gene TRBJ2-7; D may be TRBD2 (6 bases). The CDR3 is made up of 15 amino acids. From germline, CDR1 is SGHRS and CDR2 YFSETQ. Trimming stripped 5 bases from V and 1 base from J, with 16 bases between. The CDR3 is CASSRGMGRSYEQYV. For the CDR3, the DNA is TGCGCCAGCAGTCGCGGCATGGGGAGGTCCTACGAGCAGTACGTC.

There are a few counts of this clonotype. This chain connects TRBV24-1 to TRBJ2-3; perhaps TRBD1 as D (6 bases). This CDR3 region has 15 residues. V was pared by 5 bases and J by 2 bases, with 13 bases between. Per the germline V gene, CDR1 is KGHDR and CDR2 is SFDVKD. CDR3 loop: CATSVWQGNTDTQYF. DNA of the CDR3: TGTGCCACCAGTGTCTGGCAGGGGAACACAGATACGCAGTATTTT.

This clonotype was recorded a few times. This CDR3 is CSAPQGGLTEAFF. In DNA form, the CDR3 reads TGCAGTGCCCCACAGGGTGGTCTCACTGAAGCTTTCTTT. This chain uses TRBV20-1 with TRBJ1-1; D is perhaps TRBD1 (6 bases). CDR1 and CDR2 from the germline V gene are DFQATT and SNEGSKA (reference sequence). V gave up 6 bases and J gave up 4 bases, with 15 bases separating them. The CDR3 runs to 13 residues.

V and J are TRBV7-6 and TRBJ2-1; 8 positions match TRBD1. The V gene's germline CDR1 is SGHVS and CDR2 FNYEAQ. The CDR3 has 16 amino acids. Germline trimming cut 4 bases from V and 2 bases from J; bases unmatched to any gene: 7. Written as DNA, the CDR3 is TGTGCCAGCAGCTCCTCCGACAGGGGTCCCTACAATGAGCAGTTCTTC. This encodes CASSSSDRGPYNEQFF.

Only a few counts were recorded for this clonotype. The chain's CDR3 is CASSRTSDTQYF. CDR3 coding DNA: TGTGCCAGCAGCAGAACATCAGATACGCAGTATTTT. The chain couples TRBV12-3 or TRBV12-4 to TRBJ2-3; no reliable D call. Trimming left V 6 bases short and J 4 bases short, with 8 bases between. The CDR3 runs 12 residues.

At least ten counts were recorded for this clonotype. The chain couples TRBV10-3 to TRBJ2-7; 9 nucleotides align to TRBD2. Per the germline V gene, CDR1 is ENHRY and CDR2 is SYGVKD. The CDR3 is made up of 11 amino acids. J was trimmed by 10 bases and V by 3 bases; bases with no gene match: 1. CDR3 coding DNA: TGTGCCATCAGTGAAGCGGGGGGCCAGTACTTC. It codes for CAISEAGGQYF.

This clonotype was found many times. The chain is built from TRBV3-1 and TRBJ2-2; D perhaps matches TRBD2 (6 bases). This CDR3 is built from 12 residues. Germline V lookup: CDR1 LGHDT, CDR2 YNNKEL (reference sequence). V was shortened by 8 bases and J by 6 bases, with 10 bases between the two germline ends. As DNA, the CDR3 is TGTGCCAGCGGGTCGGGGGCCGGGGAGCTGTTTTTT. Its translation is CASGSGAGELFF.

The chain employs TRBV7-8 and TRBJ2-7; D ambiguous. Germline V gene data show CDR1 as SGHVS and CDR2 as FQNEAQ. The CDR3 runs to 15 residues. Between the trimmed V and J ends, which lost 2 bases and 3 bases, there was a span of 14 bases. For the CDR3, the DNA is TGTGCCAGCAGCTTACGTGGGGTGGGCCTCTACGAGCAGTACGTC. Residues: CASSLRGVGLYEQYV.

The V and J genes are TRBV3-1 and TRBJ1-5; 7 bases agree with TRBD1. This CDR3 contains 17 residues. CDR1 LGHDT and CDR2 YNNKEL come from the germline V gene (reference sequence). The V segment lost 2 bases and the J segment 4 bases; nucleotides outside the gene matches: 11. CDR3 in DNA: TGTGCCAGCAGCCAACGATCAGGGACAGTTTCTAATCAGCCCCAGCATTTT. It specifies CASSQRSGTVSNQPQHF.

This clonotype was recorded many times. The chain combines TRBV12-3 or TRBV12-4 with TRBJ1-4; 7 nucleotides agree with TRBD1. The V gene end was trimmed by 8 bases and the J gene end by 5 bases; junction bases not matched to a gene: 8. The CDR3 runs to 14 residues. Here the CDR3 DNA reads TGTGCCAGCTTGGGGGGACAGATGAATGAAAAACTGTTTTTT. Translation: CASLGGQMNEKLFF.

This clonotype was picked up many times. At one end the junction does not follow the germline gene, possibly because of a read error. The J gene is TRBJ1-2, the V gene TRBV5-1, with D maybe TRBD1 (5 bases). CDR3 length: 13 residues. CDR1 is SGHRS, CDR2 YFSETQ, per germline. The CDR3 DNA reads as TGCGCCAGCAGCTTGGATCTAGGGGCTCCATCCCTCTTC. Translating gives CASSLDLGAPSLF.

Only a few counts were recorded for this clonotype. V usage is TRBV6-5 and J usage is TRBJ2-5, with D possibly being TRBD1 (5 bases). The CDR3 spans 14 residues. Germline V gene sequence: CDR1 MNHEY, CDR2 SVGAGI. The V end lost 2 bases, the J end lost 7 bases, and 14 bases lay between the germline ends. The CDR3, as DNA: TGTGCCAGCAGTTACGGCAGGACAAGAGGGACCCAGTACTTC. It specifies CASSYGRTRGTQYF.

The chain links TRBV6-1 to TRBJ1-2; D remains ambiguous. CDR3 length equals 13 residues. CDR1 is MNHNS, CDR2 SASEGT, per germline. V gave up 5 bases and J gave up 4 bases, with 11 bases separating them. Here the CDR3 DNA reads TGTGCCAGCAGTCGACCGAGCACCTATGGCTACACCTTC. This gives the protein CASSRPSTYGYTF.

The V gene is TRBV20-1, the J gene TRBJ1-3, with D maybe TRBD1 (6 bases). Between the trimmed V and J ends, which lost 3 bases and 10 bases, there was a span of 16 bases. Germline CDR1 reads DFQATT; CDR2 reads SNEGSKA (reference sequence). The CDR3 covers 13 residues. CDR3 nucleotide sequence: TGCAGTGCTAGGGGGGCACTTGGGGGGACCATATATTTT. It is translated as CSARGALGGTIYF.

A few counts support this clonotype. The CDR3 sequence is CSARDQGATGYGYTF. CDR3 sequence (DNA): TGCAGTGCTAGAGATCAGGGGGCAACGGGCTATGGCTACACCTTC. The chain carries TRBV20-1 and TRBJ1-2; 8 bases agree with TRBD1. The ends lost 0 bases at V and 4 bases at J; junction bases unmatched: 7. The CDR3 covers 15 residues. Germline V gene sequence: CDR1 DFQATT, CDR2 SNEGSKA (reference sequence).

This clonotype has just a few counts. This chain uses TRBV20-1 with TRBJ1-2; 8 nucleotides agree with TRBD1. Germline values: CDR1 DFQATT, CDR2 SNEGSKA (reference sequence). The CDR3 totals 15 residues. The V gene end was trimmed by 1 base and the J gene end by 4 bases; junction bases not matched to a gene: 8. CDR3 DNA sequence: TGCAGTGCTAGAGTACCCGGGACAGGACCCTATGGCTACACCTTC. This gives the protein CSARVPGTGPYGYTF.

The rearrangement links TRBV20-1 to TRBJ2-1, with 9 bases identical to TRBD1. Losses at the gene ends were 6 bases for V and 0 bases for J; bases not matched to a gene: 6. CDR1 is DFQATT and CDR2 is SNEGSKA in the germline V gene (reference sequence). The CDR3 is 15 amino acids. The CDR3: CSASGTGSSYNEQFF. Written as DNA, the CDR3 is TGCAGTGCGTCCGGGACAGGGAGCTCCTACAATGAGCAGTTCTTC.

The V call is TRBV19, the J call TRBJ2-3, with D perhaps matching TRBD1 (5 bases). Trimming shortened V by 5 bases and J by 6 bases, and 18 bases separated the two germline ends. Germline CDR1 and CDR2: LNHDA and SQIVND (reference sequence). The CDR3 has 15 residues. In DNA form, the CDR3 reads TGTGCCAGTAGTCCCGTTGGCAGGGAACTGGATACGCAGTATTTT. Translated, it gives CASSPVGRELDTQYF. Combining the CDR3 with reference TRBV19 and TRBJ2-3 gives the whole variable domain DGGITQSPKYLFRKEGQNVTLSCEQNLNHDAMYWYRQDPGQGLRLIYYSQIVNDFQKGDIAEGYSVSREKKESFPLTVTSAQKNPTAFYLCASSPVGRELDTQYFGPGTRLTVL.

This clonotype showed up just a few times. V usage is TRBV3-1 and J usage is TRBJ2-7; TRBD1 is a possible D gene (5 bases). The CDR3 loop spans 14 amino acids. Trimming pared 3 bases from V and 2 bases from J, leaving 11 bases between. Germline CDR1 reads LGHDT; CDR2 reads YNNKEL (reference sequence). The CDR3 bases are TGTGCCAGCAGCCAGACGACAGCAGCCTACGAGCAGTACGTC. Its translation: CASSQTTAAYEQYV.

This clonotype was found a few times. V and J are TRBV24-1 and TRBJ2-2; no reliable D call. CDR1 and CDR2 from the germline V gene are KGHDR and SFDVKD. CDR3 length: 14 residues. The V end lost 4 bases, the J end lost 6 bases, and 11 bases lay between the germline ends. The CDR3: CATSDSGRSGELFF. The CDR3 coding sequence is TGTGCCACCAGTGACTCCGGCCGGTCCGGGGAGCTGTTTTTT.

The V gene is TRBV19, the J gene TRBJ2-1, with D uncertain. The CDR3 spans 14 residues. Germline V gene sequence: CDR1 LNHDA, CDR2 SQIVND (reference sequence). Between the trimmed V and J ends, which lost 5 bases and 5 bases, there was a span of 13 bases. In DNA form, the CDR3 reads TGTGCCAGTAGTGCCTCGGACGGCCACAATGAGCAGTTCTTC. It specifies CASSASDGHNEQFF.

This clonotype was seen only a few times. The V and J genes are TRBV5-1 and TRBJ1-1; 10 bases agree with TRBD1. J gave up 1 base and V 4 bases, and 4 bases lay outside the gene matches. From germline, CDR1 is SGHRS and CDR2 YFSETQ. This CDR3 is built from 15 residues. The CDR3 is CASSRQGAGNTEAFF. The CDR3 DNA reads as TGCGCCAGCAGCAGACAGGGGGCCGGGAACACTGAAGCTTTCTTT.

The chain employs TRBV20-1 and TRBJ2-3, with D perhaps TRBD1 or TRBD2 (5 bases each). Per germline, CDR1 DFQATT and CDR2 SNEGSKA (reference sequence). The CDR3 has 14 amino acids. V lost 6 bases and J 2 bases, leaving 15 bases between the germline ends. The CDR3 DNA reads TGCAGTGCCCTATTGTGGGGGATCACAGATACGCAGTATTTT. Translating it yields CSALLWGITDTQYF.